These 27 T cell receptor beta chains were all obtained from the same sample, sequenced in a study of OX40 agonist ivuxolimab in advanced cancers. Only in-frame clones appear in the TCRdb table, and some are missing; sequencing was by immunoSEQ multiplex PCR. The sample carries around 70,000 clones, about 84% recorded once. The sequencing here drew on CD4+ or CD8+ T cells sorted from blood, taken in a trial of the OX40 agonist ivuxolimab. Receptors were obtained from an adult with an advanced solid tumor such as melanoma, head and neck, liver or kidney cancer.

For the CDR3, the DNA is TGTGCCAGCAGCTTAGGGACTGCAGATACGCAGTATTTT. This codes for CASSLGTADTQYF. V and J are TRBV11-3 and TRBJ2-3, with a tentative D call TRBD2 (5 bases). The CDR3 loop spans 13 amino acids. The germline V gene encodes CDR1 SGHNT and CDR2 YENEEA. V was clipped by 1 base and J by 4 bases, with 6 bases between them.

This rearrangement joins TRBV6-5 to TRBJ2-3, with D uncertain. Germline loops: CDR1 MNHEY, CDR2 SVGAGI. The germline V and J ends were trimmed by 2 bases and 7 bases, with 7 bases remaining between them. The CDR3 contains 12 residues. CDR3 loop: CASSYTSNTQYF. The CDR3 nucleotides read TGTGCCAGCAGTTACACGTCGAATACGCAGTATTTT.

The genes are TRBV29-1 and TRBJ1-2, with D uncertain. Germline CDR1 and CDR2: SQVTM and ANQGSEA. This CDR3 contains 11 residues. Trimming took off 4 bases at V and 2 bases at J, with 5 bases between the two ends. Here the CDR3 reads CSVGSNYGYTF. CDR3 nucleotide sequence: TGCAGCGTTGGATCGAACTATGGCTACACCTTC. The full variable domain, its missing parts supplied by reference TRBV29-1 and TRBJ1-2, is SAVISQKPSRDICQRGTSLTIQCQVDSQVTMMFWYRQQPGQSLTLIATANQGSEATYESGFVIDKFPISRPNLTFSTLTVSNMSPEDSSIYLCSVGSNYGYTFGSGTRLTVV.

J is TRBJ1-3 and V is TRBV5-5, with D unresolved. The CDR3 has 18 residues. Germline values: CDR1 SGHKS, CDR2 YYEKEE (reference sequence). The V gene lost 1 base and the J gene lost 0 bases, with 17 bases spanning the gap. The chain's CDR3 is CASSLWRERSTSGNTIYF. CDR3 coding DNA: TGTGCCAGCAGCTTGTGGAGGGAACGGAGTACCTCTGGAAACACCATATATTTT.

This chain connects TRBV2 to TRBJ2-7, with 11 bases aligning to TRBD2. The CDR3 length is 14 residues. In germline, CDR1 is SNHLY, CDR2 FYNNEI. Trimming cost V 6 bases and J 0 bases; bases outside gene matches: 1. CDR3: CASRGLAASYEQYF. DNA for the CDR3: TGTGCCAGCAGGGGACTAGCGGCCTCCTACGAGCAGTACTTC.

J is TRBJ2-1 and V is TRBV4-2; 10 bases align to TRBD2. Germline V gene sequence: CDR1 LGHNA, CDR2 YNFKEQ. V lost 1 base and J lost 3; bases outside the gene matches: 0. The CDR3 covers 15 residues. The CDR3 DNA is TGTGCCAGCAGCCAAGGGACTAGCGGCTACAATGAGCAGTTCTTC. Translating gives CASSQGTSGYNEQFF.

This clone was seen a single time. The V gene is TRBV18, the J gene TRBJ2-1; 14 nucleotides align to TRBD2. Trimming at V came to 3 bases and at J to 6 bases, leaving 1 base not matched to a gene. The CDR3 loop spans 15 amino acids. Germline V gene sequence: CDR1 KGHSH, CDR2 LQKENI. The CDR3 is CASSPGTSGGNEQFF. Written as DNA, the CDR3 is TGTGCCAGCTCACCTGGGACTAGCGGGGGCAATGAGCAGTTCTTC.

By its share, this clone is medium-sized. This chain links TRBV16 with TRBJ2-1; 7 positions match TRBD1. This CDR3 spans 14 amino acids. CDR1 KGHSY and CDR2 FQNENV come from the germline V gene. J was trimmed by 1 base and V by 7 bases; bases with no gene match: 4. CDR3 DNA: TGTGCCAGCACCTGGGACAGATCCTACAATGAGCAGTTCTTC. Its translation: CASTWDRSYNEQFF.

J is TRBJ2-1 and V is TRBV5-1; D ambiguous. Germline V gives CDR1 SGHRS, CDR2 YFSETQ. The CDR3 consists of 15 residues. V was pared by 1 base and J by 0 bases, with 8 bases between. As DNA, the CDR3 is TGCGCCAGCAGCTTGTCCCCGGCCTCCTACAATGAGCAGTTCTTC. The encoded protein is CASSLSPASYNEQFF.

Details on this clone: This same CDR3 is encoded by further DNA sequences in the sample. In DNA form, the CDR3 reads TGCGCCAGCAGCTTGGACAGCGGGAGCTCCTACAATGAGCAGTTCTTC. Residues: CASSLDSGSSYNEQFF. The chain uses TRBV5-1 and TRBJ2-1; 8 bases are a match to TRBD2. V lost 0 bases and J lost 0; bases outside the gene matches: 2. There are 16 residues in the CDR3. The germline gives CDR1 SGHRS, CDR2 YFSETQ. Full variable domain (remainder filled in from reference TRBV5-1 and TRBJ2-1): KAGVTQTPRYLIKTRGQQVTLSCSPISGHRSVSWYQQTPGQGLQFLFEYFSETQRNKGNFPGRFSGRQFSNSRSEMNVSTLELGDSALYLCASSLDSGSSYNEQFFGPGTRLTVL.

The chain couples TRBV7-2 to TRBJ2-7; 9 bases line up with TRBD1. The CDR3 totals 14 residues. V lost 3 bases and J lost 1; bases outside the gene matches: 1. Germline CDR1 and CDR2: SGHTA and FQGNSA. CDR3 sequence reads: CASSFGTGSYEQYF. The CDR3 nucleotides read TGTGCCAGCAGCTTCGGGACAGGGTCCTACGAGCAGTACTTC.

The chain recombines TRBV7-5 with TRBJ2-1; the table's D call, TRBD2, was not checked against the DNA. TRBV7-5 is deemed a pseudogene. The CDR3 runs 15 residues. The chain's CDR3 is CASKPWGGPYNEQFF. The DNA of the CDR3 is TGTGCCAGCAAACCTTGGGGGGGCCCCTACAATGAGCAGTTCTTC.

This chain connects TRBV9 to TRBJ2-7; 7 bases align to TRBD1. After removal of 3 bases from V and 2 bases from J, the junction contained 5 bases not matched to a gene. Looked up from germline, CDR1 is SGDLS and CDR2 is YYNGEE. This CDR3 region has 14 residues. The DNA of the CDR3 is TGTGCCAGCAGCGCAGGACAGGAGACCTACGAGCAGTACTTC. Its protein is CASSAGQETYEQYF.

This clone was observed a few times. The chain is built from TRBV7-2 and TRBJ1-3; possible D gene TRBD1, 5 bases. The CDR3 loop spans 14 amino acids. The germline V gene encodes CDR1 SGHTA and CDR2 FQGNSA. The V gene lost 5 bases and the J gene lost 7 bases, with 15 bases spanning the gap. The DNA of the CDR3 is TGTGCCAGCAGCGAGCTCCAGGGTTGGAACACCATATATTTT. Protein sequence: CASSELQGWNTIYF.

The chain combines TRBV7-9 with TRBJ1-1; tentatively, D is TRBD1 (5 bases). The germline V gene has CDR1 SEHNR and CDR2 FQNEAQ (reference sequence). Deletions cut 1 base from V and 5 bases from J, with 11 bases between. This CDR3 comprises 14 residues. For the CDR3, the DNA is TGTGCCAGCAGCTTAGACCAGGGATTTACTGAAGCTTTCTTT. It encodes CASSLDQGFTEAFF.

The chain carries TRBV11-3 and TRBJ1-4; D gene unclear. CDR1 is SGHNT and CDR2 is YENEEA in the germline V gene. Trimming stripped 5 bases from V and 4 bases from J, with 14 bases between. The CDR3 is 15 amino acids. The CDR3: CASSPGRNNNEKLFF. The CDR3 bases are TGTGCCAGCAGCCCCGGACGGAATAATAATGAAAAACTGTTTTTT.

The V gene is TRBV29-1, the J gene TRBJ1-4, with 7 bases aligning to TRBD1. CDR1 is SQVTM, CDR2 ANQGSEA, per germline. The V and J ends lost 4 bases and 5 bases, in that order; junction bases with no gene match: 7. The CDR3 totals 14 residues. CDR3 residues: CSVGGGQSNEKLFF. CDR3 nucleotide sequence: TGCAGCGTTGGAGGGGGACAGTCAAATGAAAAACTGTTTTTT.

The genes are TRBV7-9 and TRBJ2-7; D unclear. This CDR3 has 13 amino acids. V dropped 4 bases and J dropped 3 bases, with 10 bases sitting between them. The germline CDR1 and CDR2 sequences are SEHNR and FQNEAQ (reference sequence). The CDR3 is CASSSPLGYEQYF. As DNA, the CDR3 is TGTGCCAGCAGCTCGCCCCTAGGCTACGAGCAGTACTTC.

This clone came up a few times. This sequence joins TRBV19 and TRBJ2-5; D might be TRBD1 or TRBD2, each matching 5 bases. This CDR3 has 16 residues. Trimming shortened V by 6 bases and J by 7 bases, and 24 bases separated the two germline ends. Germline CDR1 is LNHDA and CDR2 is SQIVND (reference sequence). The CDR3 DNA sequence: TGTGCCAGTAGCCGAGCGGTAAGAGGGGTTCGAGTGACCCAGTACTTC. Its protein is CASSRAVRGVRVTQYF.

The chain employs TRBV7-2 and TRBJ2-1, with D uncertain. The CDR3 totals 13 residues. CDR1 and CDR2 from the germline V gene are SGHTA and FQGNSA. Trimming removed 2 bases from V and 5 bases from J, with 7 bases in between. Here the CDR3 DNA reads TGTGCCAGCAGCTTACGGCAGGACAATGAGCAGTTCTTC. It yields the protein CASSLRQDNEQFF.

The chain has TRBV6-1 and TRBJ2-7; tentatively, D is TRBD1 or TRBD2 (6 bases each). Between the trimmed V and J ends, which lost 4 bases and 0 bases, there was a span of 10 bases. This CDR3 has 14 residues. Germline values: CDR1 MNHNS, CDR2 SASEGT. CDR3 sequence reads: CASSGRGSSYEQYF. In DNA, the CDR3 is TGTGCCAGCAGTGGGAGGGGGAGCTCCTACGAGCAGTACTTC.

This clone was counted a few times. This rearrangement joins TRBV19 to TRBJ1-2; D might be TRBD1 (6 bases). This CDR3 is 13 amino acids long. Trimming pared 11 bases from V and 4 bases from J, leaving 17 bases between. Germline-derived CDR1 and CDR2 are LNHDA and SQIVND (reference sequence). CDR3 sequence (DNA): TGTGCCGCCGATAGGGGGGAGGGCTATGGCTACACCTTC. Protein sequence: CAADRGEGYGYTF.

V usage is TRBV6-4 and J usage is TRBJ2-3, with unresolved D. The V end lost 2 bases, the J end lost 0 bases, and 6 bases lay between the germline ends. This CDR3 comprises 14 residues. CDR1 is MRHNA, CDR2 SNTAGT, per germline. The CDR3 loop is CASSDGVSTDTQYF. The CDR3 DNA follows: TGTGCCAGCAGTGACGGGGTTAGCACAGATACGCAGTATTTT.

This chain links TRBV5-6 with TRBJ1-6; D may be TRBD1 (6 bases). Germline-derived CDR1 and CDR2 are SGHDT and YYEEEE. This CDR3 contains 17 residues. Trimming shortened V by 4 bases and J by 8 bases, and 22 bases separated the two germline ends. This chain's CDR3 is CASSGKQGFPGDSPLHF. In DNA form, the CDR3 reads TGTGCCAGCAGCGGAAAACAGGGATTCCCTGGAGATTCACCCCTCCACTTT.

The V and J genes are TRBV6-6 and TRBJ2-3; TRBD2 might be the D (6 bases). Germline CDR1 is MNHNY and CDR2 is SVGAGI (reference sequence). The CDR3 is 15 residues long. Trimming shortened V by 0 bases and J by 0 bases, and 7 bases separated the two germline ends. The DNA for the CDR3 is TGTGCCAGCAGTTACTCGAGCGGGAGCACAGATACGCAGTATTTT. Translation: CASSYSSGSTDTQYF.

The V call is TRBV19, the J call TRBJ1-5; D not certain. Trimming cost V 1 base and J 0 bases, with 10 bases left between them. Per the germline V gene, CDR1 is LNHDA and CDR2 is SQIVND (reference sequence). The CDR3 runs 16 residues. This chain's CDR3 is CASSIASVHSNQPQHF. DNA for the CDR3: TGTGCCAGTAGTATAGCATCAGTCCATAGCAATCAGCCCCAGCATTTT.

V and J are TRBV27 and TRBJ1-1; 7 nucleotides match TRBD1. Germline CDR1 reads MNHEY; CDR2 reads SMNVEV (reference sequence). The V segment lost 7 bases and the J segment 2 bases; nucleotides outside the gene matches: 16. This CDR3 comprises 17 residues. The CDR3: CASKVWTGDGRNTEAFF. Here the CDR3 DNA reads TGTGCCAGCAAGGTGTGGACAGGTGATGGGCGAAACACTGAAGCTTTCTTT.